The source of this T cell receptor beta chain is a study of blood T cell repertoires in COVID-19. About the study: COVID-19 samples collected from the United States, Italy and Spain covered acute and convalescent phases. Sources were T cells, B-cell-depleted T cells, or PBMCs; the material itself was cDNA or gDNA.

Authors' processing steps: Amplification of reference gene primers was used by the study to estimate nucleated cell counts. The repertoire was sequenced with immunoSEQ multiplex PCR; TCRdb's copy has only in-frame clones and lacks some. V, J and clone size reflect that table, while D and trimming were determined from the DNA. This sample has 250,000 to 300,000 clones; around 80% occur once, and the top ten carry about 5.7%. Germline assignment: CDR1 KGHSH and CDR2 LQKENI. V gave up 3 bases and J gave up 0 bases; unmatched junction bases: 8. This CDR3 comprises 18 residues. The receptor's source is a man older than 75 with acute or convalescent COVID-19. The chain is built from TRBV18 and TRBJ2-6; TRBD1 aligns across 7 bases. Sample: peripheral blood. CDR3 sequence: CASSPRTGSNSGANVLTF. The CDR3 coding sequence is TGTGCCAGCTCACCCAGGACAGGTTCCAACTCTGGGGCCAACGTCCTGACTTTC.